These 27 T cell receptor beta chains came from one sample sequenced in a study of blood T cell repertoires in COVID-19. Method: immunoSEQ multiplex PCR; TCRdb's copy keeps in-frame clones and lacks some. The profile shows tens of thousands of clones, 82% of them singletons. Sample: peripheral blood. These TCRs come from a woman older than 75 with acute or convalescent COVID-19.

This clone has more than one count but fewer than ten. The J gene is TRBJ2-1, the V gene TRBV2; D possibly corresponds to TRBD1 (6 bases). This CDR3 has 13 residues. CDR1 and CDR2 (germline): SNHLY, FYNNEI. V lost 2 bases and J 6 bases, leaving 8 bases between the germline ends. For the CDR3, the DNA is TGTGCCAGCAGTGAACAGGGGCTCAATGAGCAGTTCTTC. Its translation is CASSEQGLNEQFF.

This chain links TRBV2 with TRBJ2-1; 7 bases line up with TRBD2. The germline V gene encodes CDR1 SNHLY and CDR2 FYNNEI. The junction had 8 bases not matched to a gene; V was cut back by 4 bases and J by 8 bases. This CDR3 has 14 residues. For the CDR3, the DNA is TGTGCCAGCAGTGCGCGGGAGTTCGCTGATGAGCAGTTCTTC. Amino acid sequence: CASSAREFADEQFF.

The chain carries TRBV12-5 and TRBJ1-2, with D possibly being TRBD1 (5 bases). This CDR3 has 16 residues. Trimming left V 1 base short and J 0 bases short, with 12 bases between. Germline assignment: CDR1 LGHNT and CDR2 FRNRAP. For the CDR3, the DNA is TGTGCTAGTGGTTTGGAAACAGGCGCTTCTAACTATGGCTACACCTTC. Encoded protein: CASGLETGASNYGYTF.

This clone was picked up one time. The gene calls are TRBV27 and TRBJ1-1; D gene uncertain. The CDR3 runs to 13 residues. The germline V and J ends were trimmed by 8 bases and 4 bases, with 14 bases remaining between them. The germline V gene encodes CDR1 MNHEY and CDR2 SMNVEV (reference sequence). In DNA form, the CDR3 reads TGTGCCAGCGCGACCGCACCAGGCACTGAAGCTTTCTTT. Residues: CASATAPGTEAFF.

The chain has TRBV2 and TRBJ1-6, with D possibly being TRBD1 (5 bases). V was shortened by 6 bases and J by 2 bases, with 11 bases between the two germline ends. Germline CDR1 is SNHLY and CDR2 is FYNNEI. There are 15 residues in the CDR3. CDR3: CASSMEGPYNSPLHF. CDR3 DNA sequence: TGTGCCAGCAGCATGGAGGGACCCTATAATTCACCCCTCCACTTT.

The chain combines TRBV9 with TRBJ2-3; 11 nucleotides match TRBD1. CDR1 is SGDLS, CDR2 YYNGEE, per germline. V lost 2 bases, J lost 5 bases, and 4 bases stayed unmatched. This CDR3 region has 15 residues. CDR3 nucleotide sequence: TGTGCCAGCAGCGTCGCCGGGACAGGGGGAGATACGCAGTATTTT. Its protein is CASSVAGTGGDTQYF.

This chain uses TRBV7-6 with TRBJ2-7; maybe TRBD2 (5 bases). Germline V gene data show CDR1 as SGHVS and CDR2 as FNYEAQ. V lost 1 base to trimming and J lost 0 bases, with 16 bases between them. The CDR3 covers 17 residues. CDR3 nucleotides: TGTGCCAGCAGCTTAGAAGCGGTGGCACACCCCTCCTACGAGCAGTACTTC. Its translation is CASSLEAVAHPSYEQYF. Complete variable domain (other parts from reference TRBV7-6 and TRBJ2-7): GAGVSQSPRYKVTKRGQDVALRCDPISGHVSLYWYRQALGQGPEFLTYFNYEAQQDKSGLPNDRFSAERPEGSISTLTIQRTEQRDSAMYRCASSLEAVAHPSYEQYFGPGTRLTVT.

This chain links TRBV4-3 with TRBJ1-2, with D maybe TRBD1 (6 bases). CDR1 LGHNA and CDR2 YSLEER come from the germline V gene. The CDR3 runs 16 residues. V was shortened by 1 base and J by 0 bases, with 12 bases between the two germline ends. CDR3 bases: TGCGCCAGCAGCCAAGCCCCGGCAGGGGCTAACTATGGCTACACCTTC. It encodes CASSQAPAGANYGYTF.

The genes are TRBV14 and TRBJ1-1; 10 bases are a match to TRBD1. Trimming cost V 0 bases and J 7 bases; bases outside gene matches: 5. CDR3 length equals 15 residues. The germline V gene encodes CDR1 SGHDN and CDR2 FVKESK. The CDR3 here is CASSQDTGTGVEAFF. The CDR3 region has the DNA TGTGCCAGCAGCCAAGATACGGGGACAGGGGTTGAAGCTTTCTTT.

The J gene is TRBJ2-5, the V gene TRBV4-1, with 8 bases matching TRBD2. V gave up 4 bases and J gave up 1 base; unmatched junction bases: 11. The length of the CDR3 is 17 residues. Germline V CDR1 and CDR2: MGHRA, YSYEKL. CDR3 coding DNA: TGCGCCAGCAGCCCGCGGGGGGAGGGAGTGAGCCAAGAGACCCAGTACTTC. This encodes CASSPRGEGVSQETQYF.

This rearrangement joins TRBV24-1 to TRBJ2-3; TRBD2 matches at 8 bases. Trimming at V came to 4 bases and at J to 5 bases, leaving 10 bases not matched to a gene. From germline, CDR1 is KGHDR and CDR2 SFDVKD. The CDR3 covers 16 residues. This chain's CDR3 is CATSDRIAGRGDTQYF. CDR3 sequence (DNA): TGTGCCACCAGTGACCGGATAGCGGGAAGGGGAGATACGCAGTATTTT.

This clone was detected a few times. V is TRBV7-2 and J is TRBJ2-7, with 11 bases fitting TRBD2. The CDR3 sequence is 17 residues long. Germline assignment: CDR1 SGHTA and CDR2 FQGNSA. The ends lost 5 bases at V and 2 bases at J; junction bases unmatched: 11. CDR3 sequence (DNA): TGTGCCAGCAGCCTAGGACTAGCGGGCCGGACAACCTACGAGCAGTACTTC. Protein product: CASSLGLAGRTTYEQYF.

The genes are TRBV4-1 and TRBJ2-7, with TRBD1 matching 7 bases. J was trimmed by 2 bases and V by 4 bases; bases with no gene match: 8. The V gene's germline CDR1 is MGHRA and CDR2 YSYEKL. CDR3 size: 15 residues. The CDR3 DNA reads TGCGCCAGCAGCCGACCCGACAGGGCGGCCTACGAGCAGTACTTC. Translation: CASSRPDRAAYEQYF.

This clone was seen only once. The CDR3 DNA reads TGTGCCAGTAGTGTCGGACAGGGACGGGCTCAGCCCCAGCATTTT. This sequence encodes CASSVGQGRAQPQHF. The J gene is TRBJ1-5, the V gene TRBV19; 8 nucleotides align to TRBD1. The J segment lost 6 bases and the V segment lost 5 bases, leaving 9 bases of the junction unmatched. The CDR3 runs to 15 residues. CDR1 LNHDA and CDR2 SQIVND come from the germline V gene (reference sequence).

The CDR3 DNA reads as TGCGCCAGCAGCTTGAGGGGAAACCAGCCCCAGCATTTT. This encodes CASSLRGNQPQHF. The V and J genes are TRBV5-1 and TRBJ1-5; D is perhaps TRBD1 (5 bases). The CDR3 sequence is 13 residues long. V lost 1 base to trimming and J lost 7 bases, with 9 bases between them. CDR1 is SGHRS, CDR2 YFSETQ, per germline.

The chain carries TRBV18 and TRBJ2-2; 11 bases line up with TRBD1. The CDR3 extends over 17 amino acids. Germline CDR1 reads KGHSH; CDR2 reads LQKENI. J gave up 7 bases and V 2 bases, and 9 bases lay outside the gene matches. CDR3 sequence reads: CASSPRTGGAASGELFF. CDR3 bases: TGTGCCAGCTCACCAAGGACAGGGGGCGCAGCGAGCGGGGAGCTGTTTTTT.

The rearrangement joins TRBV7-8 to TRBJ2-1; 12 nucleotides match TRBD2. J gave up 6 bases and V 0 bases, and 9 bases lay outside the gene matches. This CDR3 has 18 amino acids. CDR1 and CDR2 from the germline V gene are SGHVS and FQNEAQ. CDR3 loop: CASSLARLAGGPTNEQFF. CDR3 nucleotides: TGTGCCAGCAGCTTAGCGAGGCTAGCGGGAGGGCCCACCAATGAGCAGTTCTTC.

The CDR3 is CASTQVRDYGYTF. For the CDR3, the DNA is TGTGCATCGACCCAAGTGCGGGACTATGGCTACACCTTC. The chain has TRBV30 and TRBJ1-2; D is unresolved. The CDR3 has 13 residues. Germline V CDR1 and CDR2: GTSNPN, SVGIG (reference sequence).

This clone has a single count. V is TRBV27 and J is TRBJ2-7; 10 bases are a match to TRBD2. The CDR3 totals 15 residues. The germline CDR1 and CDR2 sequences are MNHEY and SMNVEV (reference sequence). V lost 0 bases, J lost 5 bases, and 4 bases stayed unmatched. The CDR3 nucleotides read TGTGCCAGCAGTTTATCGTTGCTAGCGGGAGACGAGCAGTACTTC. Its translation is CASSLSLLAGDEQYF.

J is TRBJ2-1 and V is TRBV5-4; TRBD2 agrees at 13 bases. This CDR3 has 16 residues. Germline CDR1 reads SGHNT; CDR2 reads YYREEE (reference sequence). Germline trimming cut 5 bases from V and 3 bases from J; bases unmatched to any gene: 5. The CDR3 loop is CASRPGTSGNYNEQFF. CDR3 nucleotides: TGTGCCAGCAGGCCCGGGACTAGCGGGAACTACAATGAGCAGTTCTTC.

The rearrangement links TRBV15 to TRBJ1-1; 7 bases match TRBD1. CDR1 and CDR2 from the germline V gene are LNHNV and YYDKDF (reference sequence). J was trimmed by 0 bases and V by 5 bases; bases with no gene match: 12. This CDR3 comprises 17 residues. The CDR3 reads CATSPRRKGTVNTEAFF. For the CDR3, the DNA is TGTGCCACCAGCCCACGCAGAAAAGGGACAGTGAACACTGAAGCTTTCTTT.

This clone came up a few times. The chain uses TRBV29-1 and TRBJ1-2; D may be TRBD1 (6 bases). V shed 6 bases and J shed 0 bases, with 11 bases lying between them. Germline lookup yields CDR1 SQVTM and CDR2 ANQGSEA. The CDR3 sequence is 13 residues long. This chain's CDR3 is CSVGTLANYGYTF. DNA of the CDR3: TGCAGCGTAGGGACATTAGCTAACTATGGCTACACCTTC.

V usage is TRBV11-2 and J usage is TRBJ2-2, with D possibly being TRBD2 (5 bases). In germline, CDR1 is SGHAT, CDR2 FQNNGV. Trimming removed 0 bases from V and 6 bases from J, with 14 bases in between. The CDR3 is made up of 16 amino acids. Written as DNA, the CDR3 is TGTGCCAGCAGCTTAGATCCACTAGTCTTGGCCGGGGAGCTGTTTTTT. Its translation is CASSLDPLVLAGELFF.

The CDR3 bases are TGTGCCATCAGAGCGTCGACTCTAGCGTACGTCTCCTACGAGCAGTACTTC. The encoded protein is CAIRASTLAYVSYEQYF. This chain links TRBV10-3 with TRBJ2-7, with D possibly being TRBD2 (6 bases). There are 17 residues in the CDR3. Germline CDR1 ENHRY, CDR2 SYGVKD. With 6 bases removed from V and 0 bases from J, the gap between germline ends came to 21 bases.

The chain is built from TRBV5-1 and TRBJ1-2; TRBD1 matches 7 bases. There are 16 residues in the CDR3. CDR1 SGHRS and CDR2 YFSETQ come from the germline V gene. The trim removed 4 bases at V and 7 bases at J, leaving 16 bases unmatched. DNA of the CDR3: TGCGCCAGCAGCCTCATCCAGGGACAGCTCCCCGGTGGCTACACCTTC. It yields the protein CASSLIQGQLPGGYTF.

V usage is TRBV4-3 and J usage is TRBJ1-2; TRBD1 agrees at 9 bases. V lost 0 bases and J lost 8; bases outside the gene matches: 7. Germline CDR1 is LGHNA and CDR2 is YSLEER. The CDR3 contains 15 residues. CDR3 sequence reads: CASSQDQDRGGGYTF. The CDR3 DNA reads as TGCGCCAGCAGCCAAGATCAGGACAGGGGTGGAGGCTACACCTTC.

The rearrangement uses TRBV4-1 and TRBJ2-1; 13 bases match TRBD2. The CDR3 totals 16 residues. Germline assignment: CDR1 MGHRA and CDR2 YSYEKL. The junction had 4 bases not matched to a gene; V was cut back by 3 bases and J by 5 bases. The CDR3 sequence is CASSQVTSGRDNEQFF. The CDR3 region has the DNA TGCGCCAGCAGCCAGGTAACTAGCGGGAGGGACAATGAGCAGTTCTTC.